This TCR beta chain emerged from a study of CD8 T cells in Susac syndrome (dated by TCRdb to between 2019 and 2020). For context, the study as a whole: The study used repertoire sequencing to test whether antigen drove CD8+ T cell activation and differentiation in Susac syndrome. The study compared CD8+ T cell repertoire clonality among over ten healthy donors, 14 Susac syndrome patients and fewer than 19 multiple sclerosis patients. Overall study outcomes, separate from this receptor: The number of individuals in the TCR sequencing and HLA analysis was recognized as being relatively small.

With respect to this clonotype: Its binding antigen is unknown. The record has no base qualities; no much larger clone is one base away.

RNA was extracted with the RNeasy kit and roughly 0.5 to 1 ug was reverse transcribed using random hexamers. The immunoSEQ multiplex PCR assay, covering 54 Vbeta and 13 Jbeta segments, was used to amplify TCR beta CDR3 regions. PCR amplification bias was corrected using a synthetic template baseline for primer optimization and computational correction. In the paper's pipeline: Reads were annotated to V, D and J genes per IMGT and analyzed with immunoSEQ Analyzer, keeping only productive sequences. Clonality was calculated as one minus the Shannon entropy normalized by log2 of the number of productive unique sequences. For each patient and control, public and private clones were evaluated among the 100 most prevalent clones. Clones were defined as Susac-specific when absent from the healthy and MS cohorts, from 1052 published viral clones and from other ImmuneACCESS disease sequences. The public sequencing data were trimmed at Q25 with fastp and processed into clonotypes with MiXCR by TCRdb, which kept only in-frame beta chains. Rows with a matching CDR3 protein are joined into one entry that keeps the most common DNA and genes. TCRdb assigned the V and J calls; the authors' analysis was not used. For this sample there are about 400,000 distinct CDR3 sequences; 85% to 90% appear just once. The ten largest clones represent 0.09% to 0.15% of the sample.

The germline V gene gives CDR1 as SGDLS and CDR2 as YYNGEE. The CDR3 covers 14 residues, taking in both the cysteine and the phenylalanine. The retained sequence is limited to the CDR3, 42 bases, with the frame set at the first base. Germline trimming: 3 bases from V, 2 bases from J; junction bases outside gene matches: 5. High-throughput TCR beta sequencing profiled peripheral blood CD8+ and CD4+ T cells from healthy donors, Susac syndrome patients and multiple sclerosis patients. Treatment-naive patients with stable or active relapsing-remitting disease fulfilling revised McDonald criteria were used as multiple sclerosis controls. Bulk CD8+ and CD4+ T cells were purified by magnetic negative isolation, whereas CD8+ TEMRA cells were enriched by FACS. Blood was collected in EDTA tubes and processed within 24 hours, with PBMCs isolated through density gradient centrifugation. PBMCs intended for TCR sequencing were cryopreserved in liquid nitrogen and thawed later in a water bath at 37 degrees C. The sorted or isolated CD4+, CD8+ and CD8+ TEMRA cells had a purity of 90% or higher.

The chain is made from TRBV9 and TRBJ2-7; 7 bases in between match TRBD1. Sequenced sample: CD8+ T cells from PBMCs. This receptor was taken from a human donor with multiple sclerosis. The CDR3 protein is CASSGDRDAYEQYF. The sequence in DNA is TGTGCCAGCAGCGGAGACAGGGACGCCTACGAGCAGTACTTC.